These T cell receptor beta chains were read from a single sample in a study of blood T cell repertoires in COVID-19. Profiling relied on immunoSEQ multiplex PCR, and the TCRdb table lists in-frame clones only, not all of them. The table lists some 250,000 clones, about 86% of them singletons, with approximately 5.3% in the top ten. Sequencing input: peripheral blood. These receptors originate from a man older than 75 with acute or convalescent COVID-19. Both conserved end residues are part of each CDR3. The order of the fields is CDR3 DNA, CDR3 protein, V gene, D gene, J gene, clone size. The D gene is left open where the match is weak. Where a row states a size, it is once, few, many or the class of an expanded clone; other rows omit it.

CDR3nt: TGTGCCAGCAGCCTTGGAGGGACAGGGGCTCAGCCCCAGCATTTT
CDR3aa: CASSLGGTGAQPQHF
v_gene: TRBV3-1/TRBV3-2
d_gene: TRBD1
j_gene: TRBJ1-5
abundance: -

CDR3nt: TGTGCCAGCAGCCCTCCCGGGGTTTCACGATATAGCAATCAGCCCCAGCATTTT
CDR3aa: CASSPPGVSRYSNQPQHF
v_gene: TRBV28
d_gene: -
j_gene: TRBJ1-5
abundance: -

CDR3nt: TGCGCCAGCAGCTCAAATGGGGGGGCCACCGGGGAGCTGTTTTTT
CDR3aa: CASSSNGGATGELFF
v_gene: TRBV5-1
d_gene: -
j_gene: TRBJ2-2
abundance: -

CDR3nt: TGTGCCAGCAGTCTCTACCGGGGGGGCCTGGAGCAGTACTTC
CDR3aa: CASSLYRGGLEQYF
v_gene: TRBV6-5
d_gene: TRBD2
j_gene: TRBJ2-7
abundance: -

CDR3nt: TGTGCCAGCAACCAGTACGGAAGACAATTCGCCGATTTAAGGGAGCAGTACTTC
CDR3aa: CASNQYGRQFADLREQYF
v_gene: TRBV7-6
d_gene: -
j_gene: TRBJ2-7
abundance: -

CDR3nt: TGTGCCAGTAGTATAGGGGCAGGGCAGAATCAGCCCCAGCATTTT
CDR3aa: CASSIGAGQNQPQHF
v_gene: TRBV19
d_gene: -
j_gene: TRBJ1-5
abundance: -

CDR3nt: TGTGCCAGCAGGACTTCTGGTGACGGTTCACCCCTCCACTTT
CDR3aa: CASRTSGDGSPLHF
v_gene: TRBV25-1
d_gene: -
j_gene: TRBJ1-6
abundance: few

CDR3nt: TGTGCCAGCAGCTTGGGGGACAGGAGGAACACTGAAGCTTTCTTT
CDR3aa: CASSLGDRRNTEAFF
v_gene: TRBV13
d_gene: TRBD1
j_gene: TRBJ1-1
abundance: -

CDR3nt: TGTGCCAGCAAACCTCGCGGGGGCGAGAAATACGAGCAGTACTTC
CDR3aa: CASKPRGGEKYEQYF
v_gene: TRBV6-5
d_gene: -
j_gene: TRBJ2-7
abundance: -

CDR3nt: TGTGCCAGTAGTATAGCAAAGACTCAGAACACCGGGGAGCTGTTTTTT
CDR3aa: CASSIAKTQNTGELFF
v_gene: TRBV19
d_gene: -
j_gene: TRBJ2-2
abundance: -

CDR3nt: TGTGCCAGCTCACCAGGTTCGGGGACCGGGGAGCTGTTTTTT
CDR3aa: CASSPGSGTGELFF
v_gene: TRBV18
d_gene: -
j_gene: TRBJ2-2
abundance: -